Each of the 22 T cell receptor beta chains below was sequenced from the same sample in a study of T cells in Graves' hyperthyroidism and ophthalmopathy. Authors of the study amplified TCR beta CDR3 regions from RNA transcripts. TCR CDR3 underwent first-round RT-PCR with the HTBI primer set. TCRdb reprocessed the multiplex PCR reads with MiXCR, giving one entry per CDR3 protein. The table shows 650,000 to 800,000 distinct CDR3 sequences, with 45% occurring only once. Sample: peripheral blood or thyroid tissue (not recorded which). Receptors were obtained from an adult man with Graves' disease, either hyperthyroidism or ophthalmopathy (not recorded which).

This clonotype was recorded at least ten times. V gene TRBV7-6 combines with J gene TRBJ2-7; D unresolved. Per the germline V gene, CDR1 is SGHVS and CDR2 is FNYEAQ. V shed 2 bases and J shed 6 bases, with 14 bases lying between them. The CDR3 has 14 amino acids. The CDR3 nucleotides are TGTGCCAGCAGCTTAACGCCAGTTAGTGGCGAGCAGTACTTC. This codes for CASSLTPVSGEQYF.

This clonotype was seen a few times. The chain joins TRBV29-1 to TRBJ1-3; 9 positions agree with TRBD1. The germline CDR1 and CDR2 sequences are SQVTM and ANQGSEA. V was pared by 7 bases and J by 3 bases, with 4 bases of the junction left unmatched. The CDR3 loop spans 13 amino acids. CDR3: CSARTGVGNTIYF. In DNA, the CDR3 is TGCAGCGCCCGGACAGGGGTTGGAAACACCATATATTTT.

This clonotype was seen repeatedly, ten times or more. CDR3 amino acids: CAIRSPVYGYTF. Written as DNA, the CDR3 is TGTGCCATCAGATCGCCTGTCTATGGCTACACCTTC. The chain carries TRBV10-3 and TRBJ1-2; no clear D gene. Deletions cut 6 bases from V and 4 bases from J, with 9 bases between. The CDR3 loop spans 12 amino acids. From germline, CDR1 is ENHRY and CDR2 SYGVKD.

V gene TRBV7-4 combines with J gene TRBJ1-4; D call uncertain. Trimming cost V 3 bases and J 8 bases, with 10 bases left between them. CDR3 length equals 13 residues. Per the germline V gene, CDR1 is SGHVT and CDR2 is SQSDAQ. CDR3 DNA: TGTGCCAGCAGCTTTGAGGGAGGGGAAAAACTGTTTTTT. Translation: CASSFEGGEKLFF.

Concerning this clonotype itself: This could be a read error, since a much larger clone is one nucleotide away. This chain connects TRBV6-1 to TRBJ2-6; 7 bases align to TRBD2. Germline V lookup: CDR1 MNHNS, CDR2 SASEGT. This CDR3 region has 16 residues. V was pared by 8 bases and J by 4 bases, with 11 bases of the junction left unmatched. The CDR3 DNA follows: TGTGCCAGCTCAGCTTTGCGGGGGACCGGGGCCAACGTCCTGACTTTC. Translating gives CASSALRGTGANVLTF.

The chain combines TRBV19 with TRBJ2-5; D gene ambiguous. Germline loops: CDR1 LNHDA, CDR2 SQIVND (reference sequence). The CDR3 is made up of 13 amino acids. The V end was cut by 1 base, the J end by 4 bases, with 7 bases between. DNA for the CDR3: TGTGCCAGTAGTATAGCGGGTGGAGAGACCCAGTACTTC. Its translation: CASSIAGGETQYF.

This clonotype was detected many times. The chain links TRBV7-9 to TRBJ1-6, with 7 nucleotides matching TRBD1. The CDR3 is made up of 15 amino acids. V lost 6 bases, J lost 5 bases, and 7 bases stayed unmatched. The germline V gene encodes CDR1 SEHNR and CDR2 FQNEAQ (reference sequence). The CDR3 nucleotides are TGTGCCAGCAGGCTGCCGGGACAGAATAATTCACCCCTCCACTTT. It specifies CASRLPGQNNSPLHF.

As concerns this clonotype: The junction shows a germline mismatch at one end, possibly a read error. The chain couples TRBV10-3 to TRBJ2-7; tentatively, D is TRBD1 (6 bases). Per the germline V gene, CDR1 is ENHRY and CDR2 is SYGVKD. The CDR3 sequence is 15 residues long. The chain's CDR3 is CASSPTGHQSYEQYF. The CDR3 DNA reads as TGTGCCAGCAGTCCGACGGGACACCAGTCCTACGAGCAGTACTTC.

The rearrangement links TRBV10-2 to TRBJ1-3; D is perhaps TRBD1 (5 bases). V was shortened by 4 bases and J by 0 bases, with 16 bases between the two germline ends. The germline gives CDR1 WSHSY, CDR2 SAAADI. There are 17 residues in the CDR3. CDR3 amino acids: CASSAPGRASSGNTIYF. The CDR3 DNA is TGCGCCAGCAGTGCACCGGGACGAGCAAGCTCTGGAAACACCATATATTTT.

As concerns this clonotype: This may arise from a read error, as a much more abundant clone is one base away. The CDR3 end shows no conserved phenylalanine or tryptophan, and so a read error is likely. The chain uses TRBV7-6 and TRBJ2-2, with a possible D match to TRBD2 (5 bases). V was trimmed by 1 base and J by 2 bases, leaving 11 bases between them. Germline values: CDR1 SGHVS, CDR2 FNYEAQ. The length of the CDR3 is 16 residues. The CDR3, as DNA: TGTGCCAGCAGCTTAGGCGGGTACCAAAACACCGGGGAGCTGTTTTTG. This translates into CASSLGGYQNTGELFL.

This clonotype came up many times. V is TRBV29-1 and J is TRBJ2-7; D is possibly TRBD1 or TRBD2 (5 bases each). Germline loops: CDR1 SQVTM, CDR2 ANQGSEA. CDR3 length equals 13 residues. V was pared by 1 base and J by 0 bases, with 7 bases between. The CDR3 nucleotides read TGCAGCGTTGAAGTCGGGGCCTCCTACGAGCAGTACTTC. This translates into CSVEVGASYEQYF.

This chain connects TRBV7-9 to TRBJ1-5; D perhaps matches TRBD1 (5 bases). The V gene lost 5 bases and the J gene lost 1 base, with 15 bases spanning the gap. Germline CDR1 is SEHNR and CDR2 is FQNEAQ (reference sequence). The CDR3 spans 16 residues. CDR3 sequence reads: CASSQGTTASNQPQHF. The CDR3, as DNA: TGTGCCAGCAGCCAAGGTACGACAGCCAGCAATCAGCCCCAGCATTTT.

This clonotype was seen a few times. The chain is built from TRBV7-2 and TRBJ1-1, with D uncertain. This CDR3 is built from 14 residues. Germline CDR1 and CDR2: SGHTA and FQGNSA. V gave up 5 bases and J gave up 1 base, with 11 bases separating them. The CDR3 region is CASSTYTENTEAFF. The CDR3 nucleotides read TGTGCCAGCAGCACTTATACAGAGAACACTGAAGCTTTCTTT.

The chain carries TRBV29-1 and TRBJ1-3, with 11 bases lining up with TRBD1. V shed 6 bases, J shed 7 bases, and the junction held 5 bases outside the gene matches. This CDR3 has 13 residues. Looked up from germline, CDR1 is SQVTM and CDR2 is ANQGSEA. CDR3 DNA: TGCAGCGTGGGGACAGGGGGGATGAACACCATATATTTT. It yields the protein CSVGTGGMNTIYF. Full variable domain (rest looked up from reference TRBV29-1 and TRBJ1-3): SAVISQKPSRDICQRGTSLTIQCQVDSQVTMMFWYRQQPGQSLTLIATANQGSEATYESGFVIDKFPISRPNLTFSTLTVSNMSPEDSSIYLCSVGTGGMNTIYFGEGSWLTVV.

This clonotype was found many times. As DNA, the CDR3 is TGTGCCATCAGTGAGTCGGGGGGTTCAGATGGCAATCAGCCCCAGCATTTT. It translates to CAISESGGSDGNQPQHF. The chain recombines TRBV10-3 with TRBJ1-5, with D possibly being TRBD1 (5 bases). The CDR3 is 17 residues long. The germline V and J ends were trimmed by 0 bases and 2 bases, with 14 bases remaining between them. CDR1 is ENHRY, CDR2 SYGVKD, per germline.

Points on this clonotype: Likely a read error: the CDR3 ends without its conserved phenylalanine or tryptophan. CDR3 loop: CASSLELGTDTQYS. Written as DNA, the CDR3 is TGTGCCAGCAGCTTAGAGCTCGGTACAGATACGCAGTATTCT. The rearrangement uses TRBV7-9 and TRBJ2-3; D not resolved. The CDR3 spans 14 residues. CDR1 and CDR2 (germline): SEHNR, FQNEAQ (reference sequence). Trimming removed 1 base at V and 3 bases at J, with 8 bases between.

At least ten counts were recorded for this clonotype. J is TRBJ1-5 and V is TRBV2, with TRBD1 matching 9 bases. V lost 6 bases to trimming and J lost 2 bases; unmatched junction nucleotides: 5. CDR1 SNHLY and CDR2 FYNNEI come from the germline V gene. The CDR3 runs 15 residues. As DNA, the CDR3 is TGTGCCAGCAGCGACAGGGGGAAGGGCAATCAGCCCCAGCATTTT. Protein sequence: CASSDRGKGNQPQHF.

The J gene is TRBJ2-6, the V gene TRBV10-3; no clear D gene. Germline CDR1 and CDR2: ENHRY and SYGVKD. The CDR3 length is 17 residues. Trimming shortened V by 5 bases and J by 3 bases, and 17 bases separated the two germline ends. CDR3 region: CAISFGVTPRGANVLTF. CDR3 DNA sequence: TGTGCCATCAGTTTTGGCGTAACTCCGCGTGGGGCCAACGTCCTGACTTTC.

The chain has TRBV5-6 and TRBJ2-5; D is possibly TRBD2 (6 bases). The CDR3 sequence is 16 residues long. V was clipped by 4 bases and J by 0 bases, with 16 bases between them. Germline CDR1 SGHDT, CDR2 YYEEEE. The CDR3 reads CASSLQGTPYQETQYF. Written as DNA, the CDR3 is TGTGCCAGCAGCCTTCAAGGGACTCCGTACCAAGAGACCCAGTACTTC. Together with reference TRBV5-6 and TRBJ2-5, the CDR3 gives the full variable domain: DAGVTQSPTHLIKTRGQQVTLRCSPKSGHDTVSWYQQALGQGPQFIFQYYEEEERQRGNFPDRFSGHQFPNYSSELNVNALLLGDSALYLCASSLQGTPYQETQYFGPGTRLLVL.

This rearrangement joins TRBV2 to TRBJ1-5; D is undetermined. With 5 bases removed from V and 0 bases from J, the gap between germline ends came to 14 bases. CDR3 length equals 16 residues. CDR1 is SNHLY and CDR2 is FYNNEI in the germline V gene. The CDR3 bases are TGTGCCAGCAGTTTAAGATCTGACTATAGCAATCAGCCCCAGCATTTT. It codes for CASSLRSDYSNQPQHF.

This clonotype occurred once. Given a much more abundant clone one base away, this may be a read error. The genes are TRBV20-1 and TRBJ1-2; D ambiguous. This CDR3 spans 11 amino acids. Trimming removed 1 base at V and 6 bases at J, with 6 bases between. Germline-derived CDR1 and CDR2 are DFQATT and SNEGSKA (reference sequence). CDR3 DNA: TGCAGTGCTAGAGCGTCGGATGGCTACACCTTC. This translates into CSARASDGYTF.

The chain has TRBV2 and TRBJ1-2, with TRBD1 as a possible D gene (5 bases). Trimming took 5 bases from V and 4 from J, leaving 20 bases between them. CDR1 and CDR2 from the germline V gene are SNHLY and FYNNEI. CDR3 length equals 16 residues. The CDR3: CASSYSTLGQPYGYTF. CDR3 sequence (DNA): TGTGCCAGCAGTTACTCGACTCTGGGGCAACCCTATGGCTACACCTTC.